This T cell receptor beta chain was captured in a study of blood T cell repertoires in COVID-19. Here immunoSEQ multiplex PCR was the method, and the copy in TCRdb shows in-frame clones only, minus some. The table has 100,000 to 120,000 clones, 88% seen once. Per germline, CDR1 SGHRS and CDR2 YFSETQ. V lost 6 bases to trimming and J lost 2 bases, with 13 bases between them. The length of the CDR3 is 14 residues. This TCR was recovered from a woman between 50 and 59 years old with acute or convalescent COVID-19. Sequences were obtained from peripheral blood. The chain combines TRBV5-1 with TRBJ2-3; TRBD1 might be the D (7 bases). CDR3 nucleotides: TGCGCCAGCACGGGGGACAGCCTCACAGATACGCAGTATTTT. This gives the protein CASTGDSLTDTQYF.